The clone carrying this T cell receptor beta chain has at least ten counts. Its cognate antigen is unknown. The data were obtained in a study of molecular identifiers for immune sequencing clone quantification. General study findings and limits: Identical TCR molecules that share a barcode could lead to an underestimation of highly expanded clone sizes.

Previously described methods and listed TCR primers were employed for the bulk TCR libraries. MiXCR, run by TCRdb on the PCR reads, gives a single entry per CDR3 protein. The repertoire has roughly 100,000 distinct CDR3 sequences, about 32% of them found once; the top ten carry 9% to 10%. CDR3 length equals 15 residues. Germline CDR1 and CDR2: SGHVS and FNYEAQ. Between the trimmed V and J ends, which lost 8 bases and 5 bases, there was a span of 18 bases. Naive CD8 T cells, phenotype CD8+CD4-CCR7+CD45RA+, were sorted. The sequenced sample was naive CD8+ T cells from blood, with Jurkat cell RNA spiked in. As to subset: FACS-sorted CD8+CD4-CCR7+CD45RA+ naive T cells. The receptor was isolated from a human donor in good health. Some libraries in this study had Jurkat cell RNA spiked in. The gene calls are TRBV7-6 and TRBJ2-2; D tentatively fits TRBD1 or TRBD2 (6 bases each). CDR3 sequence reads: CASQERRGDTGELFF. CDR3 nucleotide sequence: TGTGCCAGCCAAGAAAGGAGGGGGGATACCGGGGAGCTGTTTTTT.